This T cell receptor beta chain was captured in a study of response to subunit inactivated influenza vaccine. Germline V gives CDR1 SGDLS, CDR2 YYNGEE. The CDR3 extends over 13 amino acids. Trimming left V 4 bases short and J 1 base short, with 9 bases between. There are a few counts of this clonotype. TCRdb re-analysed the RT-PCR reads in MiXCR, keeping a single row per CDR3 protein. The data show about 540,000 distinct CDR3 sequences, with approximately 22% seen just once and under 3.5% held by the top ten. These data were likewise used in another study, on T cells expressing NK-cell markers. That investigation notes: Beta-chain TCR cDNA was generated via 5'RACE template switching with UMIs. The study drew TCR beta repertoires from sorted CD3+CD56+NKG2C+, CD3+CD56+NKG2C- and CD3+CD56-NKG2C+ T cells. In roughly six donors, dominant NKG2C+ clonotypes were about 1.0-7.5% of CD8+ T cells. Several of the donors also had these clonotypes leading their CD3+CD56-NKG2C+ fraction. Unclear, still, was the HCMV specificity of the expanded NKG2C+ T cell clones.

This TCR came from a man in his fifties who received an inactivated influenza vaccine. The rearrangement joins TRBV9 to TRBJ2-7, with unresolved D. Source: CD4+ T cells sorted from PBMCs, taken approximately 12 days after vaccination. The CDR3 protein is CASSTGRSYEQYF. The CDR3 DNA reads TGTGCCAGCAGCACCGGACGGTCCTACGAGCAGTACTTC. Variable domain in full (rest from reference TRBV9 and TRBJ2-7): DSGVTQTPKHLITATGQRVTLRCSPRSGDLSVYWYQQSLDQGLQFLIQYYNGEERAKGNILERFSAQQFPDLHSELNLSSLELGDSALYFCASSTGRSYEQYFGPGTRLTVT.